These 25 T cell receptor beta chains share one sample of origin, sequenced in a study of blood T cells in healthy people across ages. Alongside a J-beta primer mix, a sample-barcoded 5' primer served in a second PCR lasting about 7 to 11 cycles. From the 5' RACE reads, TCRdb called clonotypes with MiXCR, one entry per CDR3 protein. The sample lists 980,000 or so distinct CDR3 sequences; about 44% were seen once. Sequencing was performed on blood. The receptors derive from a man aged 25 to 40 in good health.

There are many counts of this clonotype. CDR3 sequence reads: CASSGTGGAGANVLTF. Here the CDR3 DNA reads TGTGCCAGCAGTGGGACAGGGGGCGCTGGGGCCAACGTCCTGACTTTC. The V and J genes are TRBV6-4 and TRBJ2-6; 11 bases map to TRBD1. The trim removed 4 bases at V and 2 bases at J, leaving 1 base unmatched. The CDR3 is 16 amino acids. Germline V lookup: CDR1 MRHNA, CDR2 SNTAGT.

The chain is built from TRBV6-2 or TRBV6-3 and TRBJ2-5, with 8 nucleotides matching TRBD1. The germline CDR1 and CDR2 sequences are MNHEY and SVGEGT. The CDR3 length is 16 residues. The J segment lost 5 bases and the V segment lost 2 bases, leaving 10 bases of the junction unmatched. CDR3 protein: CASSYGWTGRLETQYF. CDR3 DNA sequence: TGTGCCAGCAGTTACGGCTGGACAGGGAGACTGGAGACCCAGTACTTC.

This clonotype was detected a few times. The chain uses TRBV4-2 and TRBJ2-1; TRBD2 is a possible D gene (6 bases). Trimming pared 1 base from V and 4 bases from J, leaving 14 bases between. The CDR3 is made up of 16 amino acids. Germline CDR1 is LGHNA and CDR2 is YNFKEQ. CDR3 sequence reads: CASSQAPRDFYNEQFF. CDR3 nucleotide sequence: TGTGCCAGCAGCCAAGCCCCCAGGGACTTTTACAATGAGCAGTTCTTC.

This clonotype was observed a single time. This may arise from a read error, as a much more abundant clone is one base away. V is TRBV18 and J is TRBJ2-7; D possibly corresponds to TRBD1 (6 bases). CDR3 length equals 14 residues. The germline gives CDR1 KGHSH, CDR2 LQKENI. Trimming shortened V by 2 bases and J by 2 bases, and 10 bases separated the two germline ends. DNA of the CDR3: TGTGCCAGCTCACCAGACAGGAGCGCCTACGAGCAGTACTTC. Protein product: CASSPDRSAYEQYF.

This chain uses TRBV29-1 with TRBJ2-7; no clear D. Germline V gene lookup returns CDR1 SQVTM and CDR2 ANQGSEA. The CDR3 length is 10 residues. V was shortened by 4 bases and J by 3 bases, with 4 bases between the two germline ends. The CDR3 nucleotides read TGCAGCGTTGCAAACTACGAGCAGTACTTC. It specifies CSVANYEQYF.

The chain links TRBV10-3 to TRBJ1-1; 9 bases map to TRBD1. The ends lost 6 bases at V and 2 bases at J; junction bases unmatched: 7. The germline V gene has CDR1 ENHRY and CDR2 SYGVKD. The CDR3 consists of 15 residues. The CDR3 sequence is CAIRGQGSINTEAFF. Here the CDR3 DNA reads TGTGCCATCAGGGGACAGGGTAGTATAAACACTGAAGCTTTCTTT.

Only a few counts were recorded for this clonotype. The J gene is TRBJ2-6, the V gene TRBV5-6, with 8 bases matching TRBD1. With V trimmed by 0 bases and J by 0 bases, 5 bases remained unmatched. The length of the CDR3 is 18 residues. Germline V gene lookup returns CDR1 SGHDT and CDR2 YYEEEE. CDR3 residues: CASSLVTGADSGANVLTF. CDR3 bases: TGTGCCAGCAGCTTGGTGACAGGGGCCGACTCTGGGGCCAACGTCCTGACTTTC.

This chain's CDR3 is CASSTWDRWVGETQYF. CDR3 nucleotides: TGTGCCAGCAGCACTTGGGACAGATGGGTCGGAGAGACCCAGTACTTC. The rearrangement uses TRBV21-1 and TRBJ2-7; the D segment call TRBD1 is taken from the table without a DNA check. The end of the DNA aligns better with TRBJ2-5, so the J call may be wrong. TRBV21-1 is deemed a pseudogene. This CDR3 comprises 16 residues.

The V and J genes are TRBV12-3 or TRBV12-4 and TRBJ2-1; the D gene is possibly TRBD1 (6 bases). There are 12 residues in the CDR3. Trimming removed 10 bases at V and 4 bases at J, with 11 bases between. The CDR3 bases are TGTGCCACCATGAGGGGGTACAATGAGCAGTTCTTC. Its translation is CATMRGYNEQFF.

Comments on this clonotype: At one of its ends the junction is not consistent with the germline gene, which may arise from a read error. This sequence joins TRBV27 and TRBJ2-7, with D perhaps TRBD2 (6 bases). CDR3 length: 14 residues. Looked up from germline, CDR1 is MNHEY and CDR2 is SMNVEV (reference sequence). CDR3 coding DNA: TGTGCCTGCAGTTTGCGGAGGGAAAACTACGAGCAGTACTTC. Translated, it gives CACSLRRENYEQYF.

The chain carries TRBV28 and TRBJ1-1, with 7 bases fitting TRBD1. The CDR3 loop spans 15 amino acids. The junction had 16 bases not matched to a gene; V was cut back by 6 bases and J by 9 bases. CDR1 and CDR2 from the germline V gene are MDHEN and SYDVKM. This chain's CDR3 is CASRWDRDERAKAFF. The CDR3 DNA is TGTGCCAGCAGATGGGACAGAGATGAAAGAGCTAAAGCTTTCTTT.

This clonotype was observed a few times. The J gene is TRBJ1-4, the V gene TRBV5-6; the D gene is possibly TRBD1 (6 bases). Germline V CDR1 and CDR2: SGHDT, YYEEEE. There are 15 residues in the CDR3. Deletions cut 3 bases from V and 3 bases from J, with 12 bases between. Here the CDR3 reads CASSSTGRANEKLFF. DNA of the CDR3: TGTGCCAGCAGCTCTACAGGGAGGGCTAATGAAAAACTGTTTTTT.

This clonotype was counted many times. One end of the junction fails to match germline, which may point to a read error. This rearrangement joins TRBV5-1 to TRBJ2-1; TRBD1 or TRBD2 may be the D gene (5 bases each). Germline lookup yields CDR1 SGHRS and CDR2 YFSETQ. This CDR3 has 14 residues. CDR3 nucleotides: TGTGCCAGCAGCCTCGGGACGGGGAACAATGAGCAGTTCTTC. Translating gives CASSLGTGNNEQFF.

Ten or more counts support this clonotype. This sequence joins TRBV6-2 or TRBV6-3 and TRBJ1-5; D may be TRBD1 (5 bases). The germline V gene has CDR1 MNHEY and CDR2 SVGEGT. This CDR3 comprises 18 residues. V gave up 7 bases and J gave up 0 bases, with 22 bases separating them. The CDR3 spells CASTTGPAAQGSNQPQHF. The CDR3 nucleotides are TGTGCCAGCACAACCGGACCCGCAGCCCAGGGTAGCAATCAGCCCCAGCATTTT.

The chain joins TRBV9 to TRBJ1-1; TRBD1 is a possible D gene (6 bases). The germline V and J ends were trimmed by 4 bases and 1 base, with 14 bases remaining between them. The CDR3 loop spans 15 amino acids. Per the germline V gene, CDR1 is SGDLS and CDR2 is YYNGEE. The CDR3 region has the DNA TGTGCCAGCAGCCGGGCAAGGGGGGCGAACACTGAAGCTTTCTTT. Translating gives CASSRARGANTEAFF.

V and J are TRBV4-1 and TRBJ1-6, with 11 bases aligning to TRBD1. V trimming: 4 bases; J trimming: 6 bases; junction bases outside the gene matches: 5. Germline CDR1 MGHRA, CDR2 YSYEKL. The CDR3 spans 16 residues. The CDR3 nucleotides read TGCGCCAGCAGCCGCGCCGGACAGGGGGCTAATTCACCCCTCCACTTT. Translating it yields CASSRAGQGANSPLHF.

This clonotype was observed at least ten times. The chain has TRBV7-9 and TRBJ2-3; 8 bases map to TRBD2. Trimming took 5 bases from V and 4 from J; bases not matched to a gene: 5. This CDR3 has 14 residues. Germline lookup yields CDR1 SEHNR and CDR2 FQNEAQ (reference sequence). The CDR3 loop is CASSDRGGADTQYF. The CDR3 DNA is TGTGCCAGCAGCGACCGGGGGGGAGCAGATACGCAGTATTTT.

The chain joins TRBV20-1 to TRBJ2-7; TRBD2 matches at 10 bases. Germline CDR1 reads DFQATT; CDR2 reads SNEGSKA (reference sequence). V dropped 5 bases and J dropped 3; count of bases not matched to a gene: 4. This CDR3 contains 13 residues. The CDR3 DNA sequence: TGCAGTGCTGCCGGGACTAGCGTCTACGAGCAGTACTTC. Translated, it gives CSAAGTSVYEQYF.

This chain links TRBV20-1 with TRBJ1-2; 8 nucleotides match TRBD1. CDR3 size: 17 residues. The germline V gene has CDR1 DFQATT and CDR2 SNEGSKA (reference sequence). J lost 2 bases, V lost 1 base, and 12 bases had no gene match. The CDR3 bases are TGCAGTGCTAGAGCTCGAGGTACAGGGGGACGCAACTATGGCTACACCTTC. It yields the protein CSARARGTGGRNYGYTF.

In this sample, this clonotype turned up many times. The chain combines TRBV20-1 with TRBJ2-3; 13 positions match TRBD2. Germline V gene sequence: CDR1 DFQATT, CDR2 SNEGSKA (reference sequence). The CDR3 length is 18 residues. V trimming: 6 bases; J trimming: 1 base; junction bases outside the gene matches: 13. CDR3 sequence (DNA): TGCAGTGCCCGACCGACTAGCGGGGGGACACACCGCACAGATACGCAGTATTTT. Its protein is CSARPTSGGTHRTDTQYF.

In its sample, this clonotype was seen a few times. The genes are TRBV20-1 and TRBJ2-7; 10 positions match TRBD2. Germline V gene sequence: CDR1 DFQATT, CDR2 SNEGSKA (reference sequence). The CDR3 extends over 14 amino acids. The ends lost 5 bases at V and 3 bases at J; junction bases unmatched: 7. The CDR3 DNA follows: TGCAGTGCTCCCCCAGCGGGGGGGAACTACGAGCAGTACTTC. It codes for CSAPPAGGNYEQYF.

This chain connects TRBV6-2 or TRBV6-3 to TRBJ2-3, with D possibly TRBD2 on 5 matching bases. The V and J ends lost 5 bases and 1 base respectively, with 10 bases between them. This CDR3 has 14 amino acids. Germline CDR1 and CDR2: MNHEY and SVGEGT. DNA of the CDR3: TGTGCCAGCAGTGACGGGGTTCGCACAGATACGCAGTATTTT. It is translated as CASSDGVRTDTQYF.

Here the CDR3 DNA reads TGCAGCGTTGAAGCTATATCTACGCAGAGTTCTAACTATGGCTACACCTTC. Its translation is CSVEAISTQSSNYGYTF. This rearrangement joins TRBV29-1 to TRBJ1-2; no firm D call. Trimming shortened V by 1 base and J by 0 bases, and 18 bases separated the two germline ends. The CDR3 runs 17 residues. Per germline, CDR1 SQVTM and CDR2 ANQGSEA.

The chain has TRBV7-2 and TRBJ1-2; no clear D. The V end was cut by 5 bases, the J end by 2 bases, with 15 bases between. The CDR3 contains 15 residues. Germline loops: CDR1 SGHTA, CDR2 FQGNSA. The CDR3 region is CASSLDLNRNYGYTF. The CDR3 nucleotides are TGTGCCAGCAGCCTGGACCTAAATAGGAACTATGGCTACACCTTC.

V and J are TRBV3-1 and TRBJ2-1, with unresolved D. CDR1 is LGHDT, CDR2 YNNKEL, per germline (reference sequence). The germline V and J ends were trimmed by 0 bases and 7 bases, with 10 bases remaining between them. The CDR3 has 14 amino acids. The CDR3 region is CASSQDVVGNEQFF. CDR3 coding DNA: TGTGCCAGCAGCCAAGATGTGGTGGGGAATGAGCAGTTCTTC.